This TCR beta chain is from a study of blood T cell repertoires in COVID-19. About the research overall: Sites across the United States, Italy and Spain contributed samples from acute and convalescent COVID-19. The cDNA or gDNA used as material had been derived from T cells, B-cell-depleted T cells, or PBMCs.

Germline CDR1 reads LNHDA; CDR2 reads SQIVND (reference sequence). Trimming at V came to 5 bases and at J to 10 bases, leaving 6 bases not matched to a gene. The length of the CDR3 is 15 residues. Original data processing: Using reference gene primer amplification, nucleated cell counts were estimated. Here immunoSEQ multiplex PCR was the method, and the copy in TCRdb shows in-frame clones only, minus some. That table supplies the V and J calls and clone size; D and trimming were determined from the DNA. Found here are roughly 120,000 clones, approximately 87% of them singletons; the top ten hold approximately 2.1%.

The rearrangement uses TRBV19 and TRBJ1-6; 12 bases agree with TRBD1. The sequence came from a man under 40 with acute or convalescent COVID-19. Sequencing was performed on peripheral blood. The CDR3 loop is CASSSGQGARSPLHF. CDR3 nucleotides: TGTGCCAGTAGTTCGGGACAGGGGGCAAGGTCACCCCTCCACTTT.